The sequence of this T cell receptor (beta chain) was determined in a study of beta chain features in type 1 diabetes. In this sample, this clone turned up a few times. The antigen remains undetermined. Study-wide points: Sequencing the cDNA could make cells with high TCR expression show up more than they should. Across all four CD4+ subsets, people with type 1 diabetes showed modestly shorter TCRB CDR3s.

CDR3 length: 13 residues. Germline V gives CDR1 SNHLY, CDR2 FYNNEI. V was cut by 3 bases and J by 5 bases, with 8 bases left in between. The isolated RNA, all of it, was reverse transcribed, so expressed TCRB transcripts were what got sequenced. TCRdb's table, derived via immunoSEQ multiplex PCR, lists solely in-frame clones and lacks some. The sample records some 63,000 clones, nearly 50% being singletons. The sequence came from a man aged 25-45 years with type 1 diabetes. This chain uses TRBV2 with TRBJ1-5; D unclear. The sample was central memory CD4+ T cells from blood. The CDR3 nucleotides are TGTGCCAGCAGTGAGCAGGAGGATCAGCCCCAGCATTTT. Its protein is CASSEQEDQPQHF.